These 15 T cell receptor beta chains share one sample of origin, sequenced in a study of chemoradiotherapy in HPV16-positive cancers. Measured with immunoSEQ multiplex PCR; TCRdb has only the in-frame clones, and not every one. The sample consists of around 4,000 clones, roughly 94% of them appearing once. Sequenced here: tumor tissue, sampled from a patient who underwent chemoradiotherapy. All receptors derive from a human donor with HPV-associated anogenital cancer.

CDR3 protein: CASSESSGRRVNEQFF. The CDR3, as DNA: TGTGCCAGCAGCGAATCTAGCGGGAGGAGGGTCAATGAGCAGTTCTTC. The chain carries TRBV9 and TRBJ2-1; 11 bases fit TRBD2. CDR3 length equals 16 residues. Germline CDR1 is SGDLS and CDR2 is YYNGEE. The V and J ends lost 3 bases and 6 bases, in that order; junction bases with no gene match: 8.

The chain recombines TRBV4-2 with TRBJ2-6; D unclear. This CDR3 region has 15 residues. The ends were cut back, 0 bases at V and 0 bases at J, with 3 bases in the middle. From germline, CDR1 is LGHNA and CDR2 YNFKEQ. Written as DNA, the CDR3 is TGTGCCAGCAGCCAAGATAACTCTGGGGCCAACGTCCTGACTTTC. Translated, it gives CASSQDNSGANVLTF.

V and J are TRBV11-2 and TRBJ1-1; no definite D call. Per the germline V gene, CDR1 is SGHAT and CDR2 is FQNNGV. The germline V and J ends were trimmed by 5 bases and 10 bases, with 8 bases remaining between them. This CDR3 is 10 amino acids long. The CDR3 DNA follows: TGTGCCAGCAGCCAAGGACGAGCTTTCTTT. Translating gives CASSQGRAFF.

The gene calls are TRBV6-1 and TRBJ1-2; no clear D. Germline loops: CDR1 MNHNS, CDR2 SASEGT. The CDR3 loop spans 16 amino acids. V gave up 2 bases and J gave up 0 bases, with 13 bases separating them. The CDR3 loop is CASSEIPPRTNYGYTF. In DNA, the CDR3 is TGTGCCAGCAGTGAAATTCCCCCACGGACTAACTATGGCTACACCTTC.

The chain has TRBV11-2 and TRBJ1-1, with 7 bases fitting TRBD1. Per the germline V gene, CDR1 is SGHAT and CDR2 is FQNNGV. Losses at the gene ends were 7 bases for V and 0 bases for J; bases not matched to a gene: 8. This CDR3 spans 15 amino acids. In nucleotides, the CDR3 is TGTGCCAGCATCAACGCCCAGGGGGTGAACACTGAAGCTTTCTTT. Translation: CASINAQGVNTEAFF.

The V call is TRBV13, the J call TRBJ2-7; TRBD1 might be the D (6 bases). Germline-derived CDR1 and CDR2 are PRHDT and FYEKMQ (reference sequence). Deletions cut 7 bases from V and 2 bases from J, with 12 bases between. This CDR3 spans 13 amino acids. CDR3 sequence: CASKGVAAYEQYF. The CDR3 DNA is TGTGCCAGCAAGGGGGTGGCAGCCTACGAGCAGTACTTC. Using reference TRBV13 and TRBJ2-7 for the parts outside the CDR3, the full variable domain is AAGVIQSPRHLIKEKRETATLKCYPIPRHDTVYWYQQGPGQDPQFLISFYEKMQSDKGSIPDRFSAQQFSDYHSELNMSSLELGDSALYFCASKGVAAYEQYFGPGTRLTVT.

The J gene is TRBJ1-2, the V gene TRBV14; TRBD1 matches 10 bases. Germline V gives CDR1 SGHDN, CDR2 FVKESK. J lost 7 bases, V lost 1 base, and 9 bases had no gene match. The length of the CDR3 is 16 residues. The CDR3 coding sequence is TGTGCCAGCAGCCAAGCTTCCCGGACAGGGGGTGGTGGCTACACCTTC. It translates to CASSQASRTGGGGYTF. Based on the CDR3 plus reference TRBV14 and TRBJ1-2, the full variable domain is EAGVTQFPSHSVIEKGQTVTLRCDPISGHDNLYWYRRVMGKEIKFLLHFVKESKQDESGMPNNRFLAERTGGTYSTLKVQPAELEDSGVYFCASSQASRTGGGGYTFGSGTRLTVV.

The J gene is TRBJ2-7, the V gene TRBV19; 8 positions match TRBD2. In germline, CDR1 is LNHDA, CDR2 SQIVND (reference sequence). Trimming took 1 base from V and 2 from J; bases not matched to a gene: 1. The CDR3 sequence is 14 residues long. CDR3 in amino acids: CASSIAGGTYEQYF. The CDR3 nucleotides are TGTGCCAGTAGTATAGCGGGAGGGACCTACGAGCAGTACTTC.

This clone was seen only once. The chain couples TRBV18 to TRBJ2-5, with D perhaps matching TRBD1 (6 bases). This CDR3 contains 14 residues. Trimming removed 1 base from V and 5 bases from J, with 11 bases in between. Germline CDR1 is KGHSH and CDR2 is LQKENI. CDR3 bases: TGTGCCAGCTCACCACAACAGGGTATGGAGACCCAGTACTTC. Translating gives CASSPQQGMETQYF.

J is TRBJ2-5 and V is TRBV5-5; D is perhaps TRBD2 (6 bases). Germline CDR1 and CDR2: SGHKS and YYEKEE (reference sequence). With 0 bases removed from V and 1 base from J, the gap between germline ends came to 16 bases. The CDR3 is made up of 17 amino acids. Here the CDR3 reads CASSLGLIGDFQETQYF. CDR3 nucleotide sequence: TGTGCCAGCAGCTTGGGGTTGATAGGGGACTTCCAAGAGACCCAGTACTTC. Variable domain in full (rest from reference TRBV5-5 and TRBJ2-5): DAGVTQSPTHLIKTRGQQVTLRCSPISGHKSVSWYQQVLGQGPQFIFQYYEKEERGRGNFPDRFSARQFPNYSSELNVNALLLGDSALYLCASSLGLIGDFQETQYFGPGTRLLVL.

The chain joins TRBV2 to TRBJ1-1; D unresolved. This CDR3 spans 12 amino acids. Trimming removed 3 bases from V and 6 bases from J, with 8 bases in between. Per germline, CDR1 SNHLY and CDR2 FYNNEI. The CDR3 protein is CASSEERAEAFF. CDR3 nucleotide sequence: TGTGCCAGCAGTGAGGAACGGGCTGAAGCTTTCTTT.

This clone was recorded once. The chain employs TRBV6-6 and TRBJ2-2, with a possible D match to TRBD1 (5 bases). This CDR3 is 14 amino acids long. Germline V gene data show CDR1 as MNHNY and CDR2 as SVGAGI (reference sequence). The ends were cut back, 6 bases at V and 7 bases at J, with 15 bases in the middle. CDR3 residues: CASRSPGRSGELFF. In DNA form, the CDR3 reads TGTGCCAGCAGGTCCCCAGGGCGTAGCGGGGAGCTGTTTTTT.

The V and J genes are TRBV28 and TRBJ1-4; 7 bases line up with TRBD1. Germline V CDR1 and CDR2: MDHEN, SYDVKM. The CDR3 contains 17 residues. J was trimmed by 0 bases and V by 5 bases; bases with no gene match: 9. CDR3 sequence reads: CASSPWTGRATNEKLFF. The CDR3 DNA sequence: TGTGCCAGCAGTCCCTGGACAGGCCGAGCAACTAATGAAAAACTGTTTTTT.

The chain combines TRBV12-1 with TRBJ2-3; TRBD2, the table's D call, lacks a check against the DNA. TRBV12-1 is listed as a pseudogene. This CDR3 has 12 residues. CDR3: CASSSRYDTQYF. Here the CDR3 DNA reads TGTGCCAGCAGCTCCCGCTATGATACGCAGTATTTT.

The chain carries TRBV5-1 and TRBJ2-1, with 8 positions matching TRBD2. The junction had 10 bases not matched to a gene; V was cut back by 3 bases and J by 8 bases. There are 15 residues in the CDR3. The germline gives CDR1 SGHRS, CDR2 YFSETQ. Here the CDR3 DNA reads TGCGCCAGCAGCTGGACCTTTAGCGGGAACGATGAGCAGTTCTTC. This sequence encodes CASSWTFSGNDEQFF.